This T cell receptor beta chain comes out of a study of cytomegalovirus exposure and HLA in healthy donors. General study findings and limits: Among TCR sequences, most were rare, though some public TCRs appeared in many donors. Association with HLA alleles at 0.05 false discovery rate was found for roughly 17,000 TCR beta sequences in a later analysis.

At sampling all donors were nominally healthy, likely with unrecorded immune exposures. PCR primers comprised 60 Vbeta and 13 Jbeta primers. Method: immunoSEQ multiplex PCR; TCRdb's copy keeps in-frame clones and lacks some. The table lists 100,000 to 150,000 clones. Trimming shortened V by 0 bases and J by 8 bases, and 10 bases separated the two germline ends. Germline V CDR1 and CDR2: GTSNPN, SVGIG (reference sequence). The CDR3 covers 13 residues. Concerning this clone: Its antigen is not known.

The sequenced material came from PBMCs. The chain is built from TRBV30 and TRBJ1-4; a weak D match, TRBD1 (6 bases). This sequence originates from a woman between 40 and 50 years old in good health and CMV-seropositive. CDR3: CAWSVLGAEKLFF. The CDR3 DNA is TGTGCCTGGAGTGTACTGGGGGCCGAAAAACTGTTTTTT.